This T cell receptor (beta chain) was retrieved from a study of blood T cell repertoires in COVID-19. The CDR3 extends over 14 amino acids. The V end lost 3 bases, the J end lost 1 base, and 10 bases lay between the germline ends. Germline assignment: CDR1 DFQATT and CDR2 SNEGSKA (reference sequence). Per the original methods: Reference gene primer amplification gave estimated nucleated cell counts. Sequenced by immunoSEQ multiplex PCR; TCRdb stores in-frame clones only, minus some. V, J and clone size are taken as reported in that table, and D and trimming were inferred from the DNA itself. The data hold around 160,000 clones, with around four fifths observed a single time.

The specimen sequenced was peripheral blood. This receptor was identified in a human donor in a cohort sampled during active COVID-19. This chain uses TRBV20-1 with TRBJ1-5; no firm D call. CDR3 nucleotides: TGCAGTGCTAGTGCTCGCGGGAGCAATCAGCCCCAGCATTTT. Its protein is CSASARGSNQPQHF.